The rows below give T cell receptor beta chains drawn from one sample of a study of metastatic and nonmetastatic thyroid tumors. TCRdb re-called the PCR reads through MiXCR. The table lists about 22,000 clones, roughly 23% of them singletons, with 71% in the top ten. The sequenced material came from blood. Source of these receptors: a male donor with papillary thyroid cancer or a benign thyroid nodule (not recorded which). Some clones in this sample may be carry-over from other donors' samples. CDR3s include the opening cysteine and the closing phenylalanine or tryptophan. D genes are given only for firm matches. Some rows mark clone size as missing; the rest say once, few, many or name a class of expanded clone.

clone size: many
D gene: .
J gene: TRBJ2-2
V gene: TRBV7-6
CDR3 protein: CASSSQGRTGELFF
CDR3 DNA: TGTGCCAGCAGCTCCCAGGGACGGACCGGGGAGCTGTTTTTT

clone size: .
D gene: .
J gene: TRBJ1-3
V gene: TRBV7-9
CDR3 protein: CASSTGQNSGNTIYF
CDR3 DNA: TGTGCCAGCAGCACGGGACAAAACTCTGGAAACACCATATATTTT

clone size: many
D gene: .
J gene: TRBJ2-3
V gene: TRBV29-1
CDR3 protein: CSVDSGADTQYF
CDR3 DNA: TGCAGCGTTGATTCAGGGGCGGATACGCAGTATTTT

clone size: many
D gene: TRBD2
J gene: TRBJ2-3
V gene: TRBV30
CDR3 protein: CAWRAGTSFTDTQYF
CDR3 DNA: TGTGCCTGGAGGGCCGGGACTAGCTTCACAGATACGCAGTATTTT

clone size: .
D gene: .
J gene: TRBJ2-1
V gene: TRBV6-1
CDR3 protein: CASSEAGASSYNEQFF
CDR3 DNA: TGTGCCAGCAGTGAAGCAGGGGCTAGCTCCTACAATGAGCAGTTCTTC

clone size: many
D gene: TRBD2
J gene: TRBJ2-2
V gene: TRBV7-3
CDR3 protein: CASSLYPSGGNTGELFF
CDR3 DNA: TGTGCCAGCAGCTTATACCCTAGCGGAGGGAACACCGGGGAGCTGTTTTTT

clone size: few
D gene: .
J gene: TRBJ1-5
V gene: TRBV19
CDR3 protein: CASSLRSNQPQHF
CDR3 DNA: TGTGCCAGTAGTCTGAGGAGCAATCAGCCCCAGCATTTT

clone size: many
D gene: TRBD1
J gene: TRBJ1-2
V gene: TRBV12-3/TRBV12-4
CDR3 protein: CASSGTGFGYTF
CDR3 DNA: TGTGCCAGCAGCGGGACAGGGTTTGGCTACACCTTC

clone size: .
D gene: TRBD1
J gene: TRBJ2-7
V gene: TRBV7-8
CDR3 protein: CASSLEQGAPYEQYF
CDR3 DNA: TGTGCCAGCAGCTTAGAGCAGGGGGCACCATACGAGCAGTACTTC

clone size: many
D gene: .
J gene: TRBJ2-7
V gene: TRBV2
CDR3 protein: CASSPRGSYEQYF
CDR3 DNA: TGTGCCAGCAGTCCCCGCGGGTCCTACGAGCAGTACTTC

clone size: .
D gene: .
J gene: TRBJ2-7
V gene: TRBV11-3
CDR3 protein: CASSLAYEQYF
CDR3 DNA: TGTGCCAGCAGCTTAGCCTACGAGCAGTACTTC

clone size: many
D gene: .
J gene: TRBJ2-7
V gene: TRBV30
CDR3 protein: CAWSRRGGASYEQYF
CDR3 DNA: TGTGCCTGGAGCCGAAGAGGGGGAGCGTCCTACGAGCAGTACTTC

clone size: .
D gene: .
J gene: TRBJ1-2
V gene: TRBV6-1
CDR3 protein: CASSEAVGQLNYGYTF
CDR3 DNA: TGTGCCAGCAGTGAAGCGGTTGGGCAGTTAAACTATGGCTACACCTTC

clone size: many
D gene: TRBD1
J gene: TRBJ1-2
V gene: TRBV2
CDR3 protein: CASSIRQGRRNYGYTF
CDR3 DNA: TGTGCCAGCAGCATCCGACAGGGGCGGAGGAACTATGGCTACACCTTC

clone size: many
D gene: .
J gene: TRBJ2-6
V gene: TRBV6-1
CDR3 protein: CASSPRGGDGANVLTF
CDR3 DNA: TGTGCCAGCAGTCCCCGAGGGGGAGATGGGGCCAACGTCCTGACTTTC

clone size: .
D gene: TRBD2
J gene: TRBJ2-1
V gene: TRBV24-1
CDR3 protein: CATSGRSGSFKNEQFF
CDR3 DNA: TGTGCCACCAGTGGACGTAGCGGGAGCTTTAAAAATGAGCAGTTCTTC

clone size: .
D gene: .
J gene: TRBJ2-1
V gene: TRBV19
CDR3 protein: CASLGGGGEQFF
CDR3 DNA: TGTGCCAGCCTAGGAGGGGGCGGTGAGCAGTTCTTC

clone size: many
D gene: .
J gene: TRBJ1-5
V gene: TRBV28
CDR3 protein: CASSLRVGAGNQPQHF
CDR3 DNA: TGTGCCAGCAGTTTAAGGGTAGGAGCGGGCAATCAGCCCCAGCATTTT

clone size: many
D gene: .
J gene: TRBJ1-6
V gene: TRBV19
CDR3 protein: CASSIGNPPLHF
CDR3 DNA: TGTGCCAGTAGTATCGGAAATCCACCCCTCCACTTT

clone size: few
D gene: TRBD1
J gene: TRBJ1-3
V gene: TRBV6-1
CDR3 protein: CASSPSLLQGANTIYF
CDR3 DNA: TGTGCCAGCAGTCCCTCCCTTTTACAGGGGGCAAACACCATATATTTT

clone size: .
D gene: .
J gene: TRBJ1-3
V gene: TRBV18
CDR3 protein: CASSERVPSSGNTIYF
CDR3 DNA: TGTGCCAGCTCAGAAAGGGTGCCGAGCTCTGGAAACACCATATATTTT

clone size: few
D gene: .
J gene: TRBJ2-1
V gene: TRBV27
CDR3 protein: CASSPGLTGTNEQFF
CDR3 DNA: TGTGCCAGCAGCCCGGGACTCACGGGAACCAATGAGCAGTTCTTC

clone size: many
D gene: TRBD2
J gene: TRBJ2-5
V gene: TRBV2
CDR3 protein: CASSSTSGIKETQYF
CDR3 DNA: TGTGCCAGCAGTTCAACTAGCGGGATCAAAGAGACCCAGTACTTC

clone size: many
D gene: .
J gene: TRBJ1-2
V gene: TRBV20-1
CDR3 protein: CSASYGGNYGYTF
CDR3 DNA: TGCAGTGCTAGTTACGGGGGTAACTATGGCTACACCTTC